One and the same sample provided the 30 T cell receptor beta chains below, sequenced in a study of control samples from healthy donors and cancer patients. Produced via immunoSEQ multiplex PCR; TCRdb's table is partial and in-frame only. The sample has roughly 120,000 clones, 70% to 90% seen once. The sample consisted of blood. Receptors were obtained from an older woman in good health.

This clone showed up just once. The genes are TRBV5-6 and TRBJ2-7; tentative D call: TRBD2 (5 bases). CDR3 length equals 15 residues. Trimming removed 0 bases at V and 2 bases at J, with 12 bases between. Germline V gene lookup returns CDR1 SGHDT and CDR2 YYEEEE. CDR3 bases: TGTGCCAGCAGCTTGGCCGGAGGCGGCCCCTACGAGCAGTACTTC. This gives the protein CASSLAGGGPYEQYF.

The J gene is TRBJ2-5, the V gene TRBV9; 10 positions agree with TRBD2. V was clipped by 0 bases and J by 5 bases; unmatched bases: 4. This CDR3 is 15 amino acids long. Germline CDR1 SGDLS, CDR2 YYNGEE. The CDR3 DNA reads TGTGCCAGCAGCGTAGAACCTAGCGGGGGCGAGACCCAGTACTTC. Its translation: CASSVEPSGGETQYF.

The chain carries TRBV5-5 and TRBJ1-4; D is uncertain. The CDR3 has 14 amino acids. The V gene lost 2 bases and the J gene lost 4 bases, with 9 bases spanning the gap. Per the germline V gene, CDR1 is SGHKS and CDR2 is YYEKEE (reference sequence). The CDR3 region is CASSLRRYNEKLFF. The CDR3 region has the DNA TGTGCCAGCAGCTTAAGACGGTATAATGAAAAACTGTTTTTT.

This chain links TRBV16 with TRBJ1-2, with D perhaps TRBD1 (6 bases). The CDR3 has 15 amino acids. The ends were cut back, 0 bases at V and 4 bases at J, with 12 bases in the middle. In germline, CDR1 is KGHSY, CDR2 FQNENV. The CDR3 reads CASSQSGGSGYGYTF. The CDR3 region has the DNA TGTGCCAGCAGCCAATCGGGGGGCAGTGGCTATGGCTACACCTTC. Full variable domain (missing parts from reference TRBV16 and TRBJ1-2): GEEVAQTPKHLVRGEGQKAKLYCAPIKGHSYVFWYQQVLKNEFKFLISFQNENVFDETGMPKERFSAKCLPNSPCSLEIQATKLEDSAVYFCASSQSGGSGYGYTFGSGTRLTVV.

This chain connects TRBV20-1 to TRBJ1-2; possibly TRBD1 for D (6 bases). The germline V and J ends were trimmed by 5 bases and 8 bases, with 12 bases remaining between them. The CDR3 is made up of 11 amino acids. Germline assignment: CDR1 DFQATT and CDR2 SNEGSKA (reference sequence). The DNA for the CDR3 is TGCAGTGCTGAGGGGGTTGCCGGCTACACCTTC. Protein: CSAEGVAGYTF.

CDR3: CASSYESRAGELFF. The CDR3 DNA reads TGTGCCAGCAGTTACGAGTCGAGAGCCGGGGAGCTGTTTTTT. The J gene is TRBJ2-2, the V gene TRBV6-5; D is undetermined. Trimming left V 2 bases short and J 6 bases short, with 10 bases between. The length of the CDR3 is 14 residues. Germline CDR1 MNHEY, CDR2 SVGAGI.

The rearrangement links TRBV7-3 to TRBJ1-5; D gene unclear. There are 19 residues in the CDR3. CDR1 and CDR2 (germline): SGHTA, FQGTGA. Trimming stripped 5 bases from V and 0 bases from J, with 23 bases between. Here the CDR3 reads CASSHESILQKYSNQPQHF. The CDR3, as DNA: TGTGCCAGCAGCCACGAATCAATTTTACAGAAATATAGCAATCAGCCCCAGCATTTT.

The CDR3 region is CASTYWTGRTGANVLTF. The CDR3 region has the DNA TGTGCCAGCACTTACTGGACAGGGAGGACTGGGGCCAACGTCCTGACTTTC. The V gene is TRBV2, the J gene TRBJ2-6, with 8 bases aligning to TRBD1. Germline V gene lookup returns CDR1 SNHLY and CDR2 FYNNEI. The CDR3 extends over 17 amino acids. Trimming at V came to 7 bases and at J to 2 bases, leaving 10 bases not matched to a gene.

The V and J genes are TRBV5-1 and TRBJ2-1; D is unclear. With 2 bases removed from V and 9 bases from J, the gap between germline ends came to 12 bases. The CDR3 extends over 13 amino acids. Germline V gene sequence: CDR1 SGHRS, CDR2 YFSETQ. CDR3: CASSLDAVGEQFF. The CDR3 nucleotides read TGCGCCAGCAGCTTAGATGCGGTAGGTGAGCAGTTCTTC.

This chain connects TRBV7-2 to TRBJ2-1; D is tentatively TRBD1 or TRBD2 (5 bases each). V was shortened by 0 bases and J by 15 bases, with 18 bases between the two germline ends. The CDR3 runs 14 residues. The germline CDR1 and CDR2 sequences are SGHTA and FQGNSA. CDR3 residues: CASSLALLGTLAFF. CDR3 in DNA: TGTGCCAGCAGCTTAGCTCTCTTGGGGACCCTGGCGTTCTTC.

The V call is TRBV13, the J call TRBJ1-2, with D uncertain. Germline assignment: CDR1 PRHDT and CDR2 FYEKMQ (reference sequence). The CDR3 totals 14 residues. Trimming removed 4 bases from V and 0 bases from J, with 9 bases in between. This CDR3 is CASSSLGANYGYTF. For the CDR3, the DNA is TGTGCCAGCAGCTCCCTCGGAGCTAACTATGGCTACACCTTC. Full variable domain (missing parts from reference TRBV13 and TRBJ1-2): AAGVIQSPRHLIKEKRETATLKCYPIPRHDTVYWYQQGPGQDPQFLISFYEKMQSDKGSIPDRFSAQQFSDYHSELNMSSLELGDSALYFCASSSLGANYGYTFGSGTRLTVV.

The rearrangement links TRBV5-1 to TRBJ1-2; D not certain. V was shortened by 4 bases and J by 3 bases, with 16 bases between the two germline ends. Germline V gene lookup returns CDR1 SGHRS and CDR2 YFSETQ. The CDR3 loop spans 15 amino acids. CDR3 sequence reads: CASSPSGGQHYGYTF. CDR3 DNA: TGCGCCAGCAGCCCCTCGGGTGGCCAGCACTATGGCTACACCTTC.

In DNA form, the CDR3 reads TGCGCCAGCAGGGAGGGTTCGGCTAATGAAAAACTGTTTTTT. Its translation: CASREGSANEKLFF. This chain connects TRBV5-1 to TRBJ1-4, with no clear D. V lost 5 bases and J 3 bases, leaving 11 bases between the germline ends. This CDR3 region has 14 residues. The germline gives CDR1 SGHRS, CDR2 YFSETQ. Full variable domain (missing parts from reference TRBV5-1 and TRBJ1-4): KAGVTQTPRYLIKTRGQQVTLSCSPISGHRSVSWYQQTPGQGLQFLFEYFSETQRNKGNFPGRFSGRQFSNSRSEMNVSTLELGDSALYLCASREGSANEKLFFGSGTQLSVL.

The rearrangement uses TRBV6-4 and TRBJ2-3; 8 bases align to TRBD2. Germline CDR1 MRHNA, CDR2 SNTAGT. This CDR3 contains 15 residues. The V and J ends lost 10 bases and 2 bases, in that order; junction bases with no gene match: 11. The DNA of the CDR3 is TGTGCCACCTCCCGAGCGGGGGCTCACACAGATACGCAGTATTTT. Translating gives CATSRAGAHTDTQYF.

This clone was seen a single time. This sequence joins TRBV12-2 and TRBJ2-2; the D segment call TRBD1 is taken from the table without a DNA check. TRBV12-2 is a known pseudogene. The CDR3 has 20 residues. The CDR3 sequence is CASRPTRRNKPGGCSGELFF. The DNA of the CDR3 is TGTGCAAGTCGCCCAACCCGGCGCAATAAACCAGGGGGCTGCTCCGGGGAGCTGTTTTTT.

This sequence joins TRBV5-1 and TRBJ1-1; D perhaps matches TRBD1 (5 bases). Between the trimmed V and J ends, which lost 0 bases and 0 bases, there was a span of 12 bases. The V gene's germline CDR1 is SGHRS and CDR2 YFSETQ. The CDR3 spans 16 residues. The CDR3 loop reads CASSLDGSGMNTEAFF. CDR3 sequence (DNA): TGCGCCAGCAGCTTGGATGGGTCAGGGATGAACACTGAAGCTTTCTTT. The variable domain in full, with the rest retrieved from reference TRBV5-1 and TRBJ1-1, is KAGVTQTPRYLIKTRGQQVTLSCSPISGHRSVSWYQQTPGQGLQFLFEYFSETQRNKGNFPGRFSGRQFSNSRSEMNVSTLELGDSALYLCASSLDGSGMNTEAFFGQGTRLTVV.

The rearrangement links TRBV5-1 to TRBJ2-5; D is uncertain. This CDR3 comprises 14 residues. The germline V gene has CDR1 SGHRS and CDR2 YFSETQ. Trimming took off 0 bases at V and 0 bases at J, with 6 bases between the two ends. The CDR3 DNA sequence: TGCGCCAGCAGCTTGGGGAGCAACCAAGAGACCCAGTACTTC. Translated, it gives CASSLGSNQETQYF.

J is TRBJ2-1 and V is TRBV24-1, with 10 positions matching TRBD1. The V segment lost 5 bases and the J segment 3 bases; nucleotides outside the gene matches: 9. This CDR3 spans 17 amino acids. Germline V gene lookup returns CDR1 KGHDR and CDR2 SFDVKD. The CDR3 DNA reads TGTGCCACCAGTGGGACCACCGGGACAGGGGACTACAATGAGCAGTTCTTC. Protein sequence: CATSGTTGTGDYNEQFF.

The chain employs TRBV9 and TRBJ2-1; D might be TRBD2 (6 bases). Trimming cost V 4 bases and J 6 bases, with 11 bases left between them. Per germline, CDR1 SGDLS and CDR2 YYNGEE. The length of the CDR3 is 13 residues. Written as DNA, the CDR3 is TGTGCCAGCAGCCTAGTGGGGGGCAATGAGCAGTTCTTC. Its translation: CASSLVGGNEQFF.

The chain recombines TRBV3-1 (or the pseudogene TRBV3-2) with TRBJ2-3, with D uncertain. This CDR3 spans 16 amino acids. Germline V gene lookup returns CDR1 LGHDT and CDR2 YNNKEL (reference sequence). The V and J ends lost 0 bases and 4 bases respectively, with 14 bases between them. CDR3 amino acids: CASSQEVGFRADTQYF. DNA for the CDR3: TGTGCCAGCAGCCAAGAAGTAGGGTTCCGGGCAGATACGCAGTATTTT.

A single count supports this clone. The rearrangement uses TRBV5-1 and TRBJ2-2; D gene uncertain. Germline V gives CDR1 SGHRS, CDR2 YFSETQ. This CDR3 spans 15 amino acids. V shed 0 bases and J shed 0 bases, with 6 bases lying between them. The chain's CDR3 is CASSLEAANTGELFF. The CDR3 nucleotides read TGCGCCAGCAGCTTGGAGGCAGCGAACACCGGGGAGCTGTTTTTT. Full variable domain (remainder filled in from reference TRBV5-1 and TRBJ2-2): KAGVTQTPRYLIKTRGQQVTLSCSPISGHRSVSWYQQTPGQGLQFLFEYFSETQRNKGNFPGRFSGRQFSNSRSEMNVSTLELGDSALYLCASSLEAANTGELFFGEGSRLTVL.

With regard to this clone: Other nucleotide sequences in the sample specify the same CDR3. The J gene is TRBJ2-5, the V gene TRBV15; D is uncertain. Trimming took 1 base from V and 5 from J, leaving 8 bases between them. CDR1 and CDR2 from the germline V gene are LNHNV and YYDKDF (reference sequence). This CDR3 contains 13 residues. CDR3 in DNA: TGTGCCACCAGCAGAGCTTTAGGGGAGACCCAGTACTTC. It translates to CATSRALGETQYF.

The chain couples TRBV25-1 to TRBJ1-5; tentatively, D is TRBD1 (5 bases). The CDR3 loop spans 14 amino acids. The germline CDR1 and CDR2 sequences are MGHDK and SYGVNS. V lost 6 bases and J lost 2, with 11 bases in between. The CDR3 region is CASSGAGRNQPQHF. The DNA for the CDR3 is TGTGCCAGCAGCGGGGCGGGCCGCAATCAGCCCCAGCATTTT.

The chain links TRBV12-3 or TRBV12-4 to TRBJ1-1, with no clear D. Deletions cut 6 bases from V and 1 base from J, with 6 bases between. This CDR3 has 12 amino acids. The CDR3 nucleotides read TGTGCCAGCAGATGGGAGAACACTGAAGCTTTCTTT. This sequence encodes CASRWENTEAFF.

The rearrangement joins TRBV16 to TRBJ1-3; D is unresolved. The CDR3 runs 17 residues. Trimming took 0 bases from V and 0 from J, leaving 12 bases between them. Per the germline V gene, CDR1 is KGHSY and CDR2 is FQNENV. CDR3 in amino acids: CASSQSYPVLSGNTIYF. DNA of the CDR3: TGTGCCAGCAGCCAATCTTATCCGGTCCTCTCTGGAAACACCATATATTTT.

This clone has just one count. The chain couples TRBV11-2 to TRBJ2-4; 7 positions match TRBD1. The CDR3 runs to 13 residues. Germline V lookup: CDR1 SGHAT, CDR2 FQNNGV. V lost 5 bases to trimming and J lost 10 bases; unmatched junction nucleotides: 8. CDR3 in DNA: TGTGCCAGCAGCACGCCGGGACAGCAAATTCAGTACTTC. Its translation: CASSTPGQQIQYF.

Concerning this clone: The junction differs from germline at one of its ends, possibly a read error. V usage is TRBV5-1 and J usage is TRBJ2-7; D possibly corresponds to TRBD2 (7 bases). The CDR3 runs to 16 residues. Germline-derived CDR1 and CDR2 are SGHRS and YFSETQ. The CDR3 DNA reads TGCGCCCGCAGCTTGGGGGGGGGCGCCGCCTTCTACGAGCAGTACTTC. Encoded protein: CARSLGGGAAFYEQYF.

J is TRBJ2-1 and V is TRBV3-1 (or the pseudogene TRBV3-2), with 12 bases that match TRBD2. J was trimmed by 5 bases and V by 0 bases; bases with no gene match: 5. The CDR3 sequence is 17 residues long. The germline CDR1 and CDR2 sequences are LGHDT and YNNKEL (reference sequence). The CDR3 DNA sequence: TGTGCCAGCAGCCAAGATAGCGCTAGCGGGGGGGACAATGAGCAGTTCTTC. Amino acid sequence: CASSQDSASGGDNEQFF.

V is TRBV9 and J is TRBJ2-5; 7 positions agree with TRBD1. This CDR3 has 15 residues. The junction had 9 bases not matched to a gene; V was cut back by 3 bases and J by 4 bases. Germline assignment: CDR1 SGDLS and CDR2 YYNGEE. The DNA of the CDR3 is TGTGCCAGCAGCGCCAAGACAGGGAAGGGAGAGACCCAGTACTTC. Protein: CASSAKTGKGETQYF.

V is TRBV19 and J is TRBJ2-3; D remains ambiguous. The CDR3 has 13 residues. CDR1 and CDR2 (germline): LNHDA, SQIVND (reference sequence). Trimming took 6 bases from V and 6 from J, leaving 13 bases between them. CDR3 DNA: TGTGCCAGTAGGGCGGTGGCTGCGGATACGCAGTATTTT. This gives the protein CASRAVAADTQYF.